Sequencing of this TCR beta chain was carried out in a study of metastatic and nonmetastatic thyroid tumors (TCRdb year 2020). The study in broad terms: Repertoires from peripheral blood and from tumor or nodule tissue samples of malignant and benign thyroid patients were compared.

What the research found in general, with its limitations: TCR beta diversity was reported as significantly higher in malignant tumors than in benign nodules, in both blood and tumor samples.

Per the germline V gene, SGHAT is the CDR1 and FQNNGV is the CDR2. From cysteine to phenylalanine, the CDR3 is 14 amino acids long. Just CDR3 DNA is preserved here, 42 bases in frame from base 1. As concerns this clone: The specificity of this receptor is unknown. Sequence at one end of the junction differs from germline and may be a read error.

No treatment had been received by any patient before thyroid surgery. Using T-cell receptor beta sequencing, the study looked back at clinical samples from patients collected from about 2011 to 2018. Libraries were prepared through PCR. The run used an Illumina HiSeq 4000. High-throughput sequencing was used to profile the CDR3 region of the TCR beta-chain in every patient. The authors' pipeline ran thus. The researchers built a classifier to tell apart papillary thyroid cancer patients with distant metastasis, based on CDR3 differences among clinicopathological groups. The Shannon index was used to assess repertoire diversity, and the Morisita-Horn index was used to assess tumor-blood repertoire similarity. Using fastp trimming at Q25 and MiXCR clonotype assembly, TCRdb reanalyzed the public sequencing data and kept in-frame beta chains. What appears here as the V and J calls and clone size reflects TCRdb's work, not the paper's. Across this sample there are fewer than 40,000 clones, with approximately 20% seen only once. The leading ten clones occupy roughly an eighth of the sample.

This TCR was sampled from a female donor with papillary thyroid cancer or a benign thyroid nodule (not recorded which). Some clones in this sample may be carry-over from other donors' samples. The V and J genes are TRBV11-2 and TRBJ2-7, and perhaps TRBD1 as D gene, on 6 matching bases. The sequencing input was tumor tissue. The bases read TGTGCAAGCAGCTGGGGACATGAATGGTACGAGCAGTACTTC. This sequence encodes CASSWGHEWYEQYF.